This TCR beta chain was retrieved from a study of cytomegalovirus exposure and HLA in healthy donors. Study conclusions and caveats: It was confirmed in vitro that a few of the CMV-associated chains were specific for CMV antigens. Among TCR beta chains, those listed as cytomegalovirus-associated numbered over 150.

13 Jbeta primers and 60 Vbeta primers were used for the PCR. The table came from immunoSEQ multiplex PCR; TCRdb's copy has only in-frame clones and leaves some out. The table lists fewer than 200,000 clones, roughly 80% of them singletons. Trimming stripped 7 bases from V and 1 base from J, with 20 bases between. The CDR3 spans 16 residues. In germline, CDR1 is SGHRS, CDR2 YFSETQ. As for this clone: Its antigen remains unknown.

Sequenced material: PBMCs. The V call is TRBV5-1, the J call TRBJ2-5; a possible D gene is TRBD1 (5 bases). The clonotype comes from a woman in her 30s in good health and CMV-seropositive. CDR3 sequence: CASARQNIPGQETQYF. CDR3 nucleotide sequence: TGCGCCAGCGCCAGACAGAATATACCAGGCCAAGAGACCCAGTACTTC. Supplemented by reference TRBV5-1 and TRBJ2-5, the full variable domain reads KAGVTQTPRYLIKTRGQQVTLSCSPISGHRSVSWYQQTPGQGLQFLFEYFSETQRNKGNFPGRFSGRQFSNSRSEMNVSTLELGDSALYLCASARQNIPGQETQYFGPGTRLLVL.